These 10 T cell receptor beta chains were all obtained from the same sample, sequenced in a study of shared clonotypes between healthy human individuals. The protocol was immunoSEQ multiplex PCR, while the TCRdb copy is restricted to in-frame clones and leaves out a portion. The profile shows over 2 million clones, over 85% of them singletons. Material for sequencing was naive CD4+ T cells sorted from blood. Subset: CD45RA+ positively selected. The receptor set was obtained from a man between 18 and 35 years old in good health.

The rearrangement joins TRBV30 to TRBJ2-4; no firm D call. The V gene lost 0 bases and the J gene lost 9 bases, with 9 bases spanning the gap. The germline V gene encodes CDR1 GTSNPN and CDR2 SVGIG (reference sequence). The CDR3 extends over 12 amino acids. As DNA, the CDR3 is TGTGCCTGGAGTGTAGAGGTGTCCATTCAGTACTTC. Protein: CAWSVEVSIQYF. The full variable domain, rest sourced from reference TRBV30 and TRBJ2-4, is SQTIHQWPATLVQPVGSPLSLECTVEGTSNPNLYWYRQAAGRGLQLLFYSVGIGQISSEVPQNLSASRPQDRQFILSSKKLLLSDSGFYLCAWSVEVSIQYFGAGTRLSVL.

This clone was observed once. The chain links TRBV7-2 to TRBJ2-3; D remains unclear. The V end lost 5 bases, the J end lost 6 bases, and 12 bases lay between the germline ends. Per the germline V gene, CDR1 is SGHTA and CDR2 is FQGNSA. The CDR3 has 13 residues. CDR3 nucleotides: TGTGCCAGCAGCCCCGCCCAAGCGGATACGCAGTATTTT. Its protein product is CASSPAQADTQYF.

The V gene is TRBV10-3, the J gene TRBJ1-1; perhaps TRBD1 as D (6 bases). The CDR3 has 12 amino acids. Trimming removed 4 bases at V and 6 bases at J, with 9 bases between. Germline V gene data show CDR1 as ENHRY and CDR2 as SYGVKD. In nucleotides, the CDR3 is TGTGCCATCAGTGCAGGGGATCCTGAAGCTTTCTTT. This translates into CAISAGDPEAFF.

The rearrangement uses TRBV14 and TRBJ2-7; D ambiguous. V gave up 8 bases and J gave up 4 bases, with 12 bases separating them. Germline-derived CDR1 and CDR2 are SGHDN and FVKESK. The CDR3 is 12 amino acids. The CDR3 nucleotides read TGTGCCAGCGGGCCGGGTCCTTACGAGCAGTACTTC. This gives the protein CASGPGPYEQYF.

The V call is TRBV4-1, the J call TRBJ1-4; D gene ambiguous. With 0 bases removed from V and 7 bases from J, the gap between germline ends came to 9 bases. The CDR3 is 14 residues long. Looked up from germline, CDR1 is MGHRA and CDR2 is YSYEKL. The CDR3 DNA reads TGCGCCAGCAGCCAAGAGCAGGCCGTTGAAAAACTGTTTTTT. Translation gives CASSQEQAVEKLFF.

J is TRBJ2-1 and V is TRBV6-5; D remains unclear. Trimming cost V 8 bases and J 2 bases, with 13 bases left between them. This CDR3 contains 14 residues. Germline V gene data show CDR1 as MNHEY and CDR2 as SVGAGI. The CDR3 DNA is TGTGCCAGCGCTACCGGGCCGACCTACAATGAGCAGTTCTTC. Residues: CASATGPTYNEQFF.

The genes are TRBV6-6 and TRBJ1-6; 8 bases agree with TRBD1. Germline V gives CDR1 MNHNY, CDR2 SVGAGI (reference sequence). CDR3 length: 15 amino acids. The J segment lost 2 bases and the V segment lost 5 bases, leaving 2 bases of the junction unmatched. CDR3 region: CASSLDRAYNSPLHF. The CDR3 DNA follows: TGTGCCAGCAGTCTGGACAGGGCCTATAATTCACCCCTCCACTTT.

The chain has TRBV2 and TRBJ2-6; 8 nucleotides match TRBD1. Germline V gene lookup returns CDR1 SNHLY and CDR2 FYNNEI. This CDR3 is built from 17 residues. V lost 4 bases and J lost 2; bases outside the gene matches: 7. CDR3: CASSGDAGGTGANVLTF. CDR3 DNA: TGTGCCAGCAGTGGGGATGCAGGGGGCACTGGGGCCAACGTCCTGACTTTC.

The DNA for the CDR3 is TGCGCCAGCAGCTTAGAGAATGGCATGAACACTGAAGCTTTCTTT. As protein: CASSLENGMNTEAFF. The chain recombines TRBV5-1 with TRBJ1-1; D is ambiguous. Germline V gene sequence: CDR1 SGHRS, CDR2 YFSETQ. V was cut by 2 bases and J by 0 bases, with 11 bases left in between. The CDR3 runs 15 residues.

The V call is TRBV6-1, the J call TRBJ1-5; D possibly corresponds to TRBD1 (5 bases). Trimming stripped 1 base from V and 5 bases from J, with 18 bases between. This CDR3 comprises 17 residues. The germline CDR1 and CDR2 sequences are MNHNS and SASEGT. The CDR3 bases are TGTGCCAGCAGTGAAGGGCTGGGACGGCACCGGGATCAGCCCCAGCATTTT. It is translated as CASSEGLGRHRDQPQHF.